The rows below give T cell receptor beta chains drawn from one sample of a study of blood T cell repertoires in COVID-19. The assay was immunoSEQ multiplex PCR, and TCRdb's table has in-frame clones only and misses some. The sample consists of approximately 400,000 clones, 91% of them appearing once. Source material: PBMCs or T cells enriched from blood (not recorded which). Receptor source: a woman aged 40-49 years who had been exposed to COVID-19. The CDR3 runs from the conserved cysteine through the conserved F or W. D genes are given only for firm matches. Where a row states a size, it is once, few, many or the class of an expanded clone; other rows omit it.

d_call	v_call	j_call	clone_size	cdr3_nt	cdr3_aa
-	TRBV28	TRBJ1-1	-	TGTGCCAGCAGTCCTCCCCTGGTTGGGGCGGGAACTGAAGCTTTCTTT	CASSPPLVGAGTEAFF
TRBD1	TRBV6-5	TRBJ1-2	-	TGTGCCAGCAGTAACAGGGGGGACTATGGCTACACCTTC	CASSNRGDYGYTF
TRBD2	TRBV19	TRBJ2-4	-	TGTGCCAGTAGTATCACCGGGACTAGCGGGGTAGCCAAAAACATTCAGTACTTC	CASSITGTSGVAKNIQYF
TRBD1	TRBV7-3	TRBJ2-7	once	TGTGCCAGCAGCTGGGACAGGGAAGGCGAGCAGTACTTC	CASSWDREGEQYF
-	TRBV5-1	TRBJ1-1	-	TGCGCCAGCAGCTTCGAATCGGGTATCGCTGAAGCTTTCTTT	CASSFESGIAEAFF
-	TRBV30	TRBJ2-2	once	TGTGCCTGGAATTTAAACACCGGGGAGCTGTTTTTT	CAWNLNTGELFF
TRBD1	TRBV27	TRBJ1-6	-	TGTGCCAGCAGTTTCTTGCCGGGACAGGTTGCTTCACCCCTCCACTTT	CASSFLPGQVASPLHF
-	TRBV6-6	TRBJ1-4	-	TGTGCCAGCAGTTACTCCGGACAGACCAATGAAAAACTGTTTTTT	CASSYSGQTNEKLFF
TRBD2	TRBV11-3	TRBJ2-3	-	TGTGCCAGCCGGGGGGTTTCAGATACGCAGTATTTT	CASRGVSDTQYF
TRBD2	TRBV5-1	TRBJ2-1	-	TGCGCCAGCAGCACTGACCCTAGCGGGGGAACCTACAATGAGCAGTTCTTC	CASSTDPSGGTYNEQFF
-	TRBV6-2/TRBV6-3	TRBJ1-1	-	TGTGCCAGCAGTTTTAAGTCGAGGTCTGAAGCTTTCTTT	CASSFKSRSEAFF
-	TRBV25-1	TRBJ1-2	-	TGTGCCAGCAGTGGGACAGTTCATGGCTACACCTTC	CASSGTVHGYTF
TRBD1	TRBV5-5	TRBJ2-7	-	TGTGCCAGCAGCTTGGCAGGGACAGGGTTGAACGAGCAGTACTTC	CASSLAGTGLNEQYF
TRBD1	TRBV2	TRBJ1-1	-	TGTGCCAGCAGCGAGGGACAGGGGTATGCTGAAGCTTTCTTT	CASSEGQGYAEAFF
-	TRBV12-3/TRBV12-4	TRBJ1-4	-	TGTGCCAGCACCCTCCAGGGTGAAAAACTGTTTTTT	CASTLQGEKLFF
TRBD1	TRBV19	TRBJ1-1	-	TGTGCCAGTAGCCGGACAGGGAGGCCCTCGGCTGTTGGAGCTTTCTTT	CASSRTGRPSAVGAFF
TRBD2	TRBV2	TRBJ2-2	-	TGTGCCAGCAGTGACGGGCGGGGGTGGACCGGGGAGCTGTTTTTT	CASSDGRGWTGELFF
TRBD1	TRBV19	TRBJ1-3	-	TGTGCCAGTACCGAACCGGGACAGGGGTTGAGAAACACCATATATTTT	CASTEPGQGLRNTIYF
-	TRBV29-1	TRBJ2-7	once	TGCAGCGTTGAATTAGGCGGAGGTCTGCAGTACTTC	CSVELGGGLQYF
TRBD1	TRBV19	TRBJ1-1	-	TGTGCCACGAACAGGGGGAGGAACACTGAAGCTTTCTTT	CATNRGRNTEAFF
TRBD1	TRBV5-4	TRBJ1-1	-	TGTGCCAGCAGCTTCAGACAGGGGTACACTGAAGCTTTCTTT	CASSFRQGYTEAFF
TRBD1	TRBV3-1/TRBV3-2	TRBJ2-1	-	TGTGCCAGCAGCCAAACAGGGGACCGTGGCGATGAGCAGTTCTTC	CASSQTGDRGDEQFF
TRBD1	TRBV7-9	TRBJ2-7	once	TGTGCCAGCAGCGACAGGGACGAGCAGTACTTC	CASSDRDEQYF
-	TRBV7-9	TRBJ1-1	-	TGTGCCAGCAACCCGTCCTGGGGGGAGAACACTGAAGCTTTCTTT	CASNPSWGENTEAFF
-	TRBV5-4	TRBJ2-2	-	TGTGCCAGCAGCTTGGCTGCTCACCGGGGTACCGGGGAGCTGTTTTTT	CASSLAAHRGTGELFF
-	TRBV7-3	TRBJ2-2	-	TGTGCCAGCAGCCCGAACCTATTGGTCGGGGAGCTGTTTTTT	CASSPNLLVGELFF
-	TRBV10-1	TRBJ2-1	once	TGCGCCGGAGTGGTGGTAAAGCACAATGAGCAGTTCTTC	CAGVVVKHNEQFF
-	TRBV10-1	TRBJ2-2	few	TGCGCCAGCAGCCTAGCGTCCGGGGAGCTGTTTTTT	CASSLASGELFF
TRBD2	TRBV7-2	TRBJ2-1	-	TGTGCCAGCAGCTCAAAGGGACTAGCGGGAGTCAATGAGCAGTTCTTC	CASSSKGLAGVNEQFF
TRBD1	TRBV6-5	TRBJ2-7	-	TGTGCCAGCGTCCCCGGGACAGGCCCTTTCCACGAGCAGTACTTC	CASVPGTGPFHEQYF
-	TRBV2	TRBJ2-1	-	TGTGCCAGCAGTGAAGAGGCGGTAGCGGAGCAGTTCTTC	CASSEEAVAEQFF
-	TRBV19	TRBJ1-1	once	TGTGCCAGTAGTATAGGTGGGCTAGCTGTGGCTTTCTTT	CASSIGGLAVAFF
-	TRBV5-1	TRBJ1-4	-	TGCGCCAGCAGCTTGACAGGCAATAATGAAAAACTGTTTTTT	CASSLTGNNEKLFF
-	TRBV19	TRBJ2-6	-	TGTGCCAGTAATCCTCCGGGAGCTGCTGGGGCCAACGTCCTGACTTTC	CASNPPGAAGANVLTF
TRBD1	TRBV5-1	TRBJ2-3	-	TGCGCCAGCAGCTTGGGGGGGACAGGCACAGATACGCAGTATTTT	CASSLGGTGTDTQYF
-	TRBV3-1/TRBV3-2	TRBJ1-1	-	TGTGCCAGCAGCCAAAGTTCAGGGAACACTGAAGCTTTCTTT	CASSQSSGNTEAFF
-	TRBV10-3	TRBJ1-1	-	TGTGCCATCAGCGAAGCGCGGGCTGAAGCTTTCTTT	CAISEARAEAFF
-	TRBV9	TRBJ2-5	-	TGTGCCAGCAGCCCCCCGGGGAGCGTATGGGAGACCCAGTACTTC	CASSPPGSVWETQYF
TRBD1	TRBV2	TRBJ1-6	-	TGTGCCAGCAGTAGGGACAGGGAGAGAAATAATTCACCCCTCCACTTT	CASSRDRERNNSPLHF
TRBD1	TRBV24-1	TRBJ1-3	few	TGTGCCACCAGTGTTAAAGGGGGCCCCTCTGGAAACACCATATATTTT	CATSVKGGPSGNTIYF
-	TRBV6-2/TRBV6-3	TRBJ1-5	-	TGTGCCAGCAGTTTGGGTGAGCGGGGGTATAGCAATCAGCCCCAGCATTTT	CASSLGERGYSNQPQHF
-	TRBV19	TRBJ1-2	once	TGTGCCAGTAGTGACGGAGGAATTCCCTATGGCTACACCTTC	CASSDGGIPYGYTF